The T cell receptor beta chain described here comes from a study of blood T cell repertoires in COVID-19. Study-level information: From the United States, Italy and Spain came samples of acute and convalescent COVID-19. T cells, B-cell-depleted T cells, or PBMCs supplied cDNA or gDNA.

Looked up from germline, CDR1 is SGHRS and CDR2 is YFSETQ. V dropped 7 bases and J dropped 1 base, with 11 bases sitting between them. CDR3 size: 13 residues. A Seattle source enrolled patients during active infection and followed them longitudinally. As originally analysed: Amplification of reference gene primers was used by the study to estimate nucleated cell counts. Sequencing was performed with immunoSEQ multiplex PCR; in TCRdb, only in-frame clones are kept and a portion is missing. The DNA gave D and trimming, while V, J and clone size come from that table. The data hold approximately 110,000 clones, with approximately 90% observed a single time.

The receptor was derived from a man aged 45-60 years with COVID-19, enrolled during active disease. Sequenced: peripheral blood. The V and J genes are TRBV5-1 and TRBJ1-1; D call uncertain. In DNA form, the CDR3 reads TGCGCCAGCCAGTGGTCCGAGAACACTGAAGCTTTCTTT. Protein: CASQWSENTEAFF.